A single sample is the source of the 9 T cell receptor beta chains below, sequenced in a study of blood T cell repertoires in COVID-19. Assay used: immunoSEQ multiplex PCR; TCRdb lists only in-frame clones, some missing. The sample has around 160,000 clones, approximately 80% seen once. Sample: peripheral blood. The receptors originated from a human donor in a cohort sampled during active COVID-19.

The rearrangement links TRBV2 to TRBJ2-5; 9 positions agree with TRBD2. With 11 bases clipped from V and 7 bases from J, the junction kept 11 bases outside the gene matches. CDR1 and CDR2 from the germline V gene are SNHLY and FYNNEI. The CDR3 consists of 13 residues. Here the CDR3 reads CASHSGGLGTQYF. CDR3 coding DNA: TGTGCCTCCCACAGCGGGGGGTTAGGGACCCAGTACTTC.

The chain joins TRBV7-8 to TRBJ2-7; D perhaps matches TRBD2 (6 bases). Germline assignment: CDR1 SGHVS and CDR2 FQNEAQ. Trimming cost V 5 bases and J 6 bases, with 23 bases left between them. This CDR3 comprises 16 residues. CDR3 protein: CASSPSRVVGLREQYF. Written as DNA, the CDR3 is TGTGCCAGCAGCCCGAGCAGGGTAGTCGGACTACGCGAGCAGTACTTC.

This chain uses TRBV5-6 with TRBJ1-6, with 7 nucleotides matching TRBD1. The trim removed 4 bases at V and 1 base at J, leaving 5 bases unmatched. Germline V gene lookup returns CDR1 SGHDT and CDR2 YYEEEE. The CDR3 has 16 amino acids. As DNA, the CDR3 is TGTGCCAGCAGCACAATACAGGGGTCCTATAATTCACCCCTCCACTTT. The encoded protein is CASSTIQGSYNSPLHF. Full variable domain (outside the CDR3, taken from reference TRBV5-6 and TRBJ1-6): DAGVTQSPTHLIKTRGQQVTLRCSPKSGHDTVSWYQQALGQGPQFIFQYYEEEERQRGNFPDRFSGHQFPNYSSELNVNALLLGDSALYLCASSTIQGSYNSPLHFGNGTRLTVT.

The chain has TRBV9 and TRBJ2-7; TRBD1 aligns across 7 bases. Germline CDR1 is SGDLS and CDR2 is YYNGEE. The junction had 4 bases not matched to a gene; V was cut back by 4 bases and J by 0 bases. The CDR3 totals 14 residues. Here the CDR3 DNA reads TGTGCCAGCAGCTCACAGGGGAGCTCCTACGAGCAGTACTTC. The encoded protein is CASSSQGSSYEQYF.

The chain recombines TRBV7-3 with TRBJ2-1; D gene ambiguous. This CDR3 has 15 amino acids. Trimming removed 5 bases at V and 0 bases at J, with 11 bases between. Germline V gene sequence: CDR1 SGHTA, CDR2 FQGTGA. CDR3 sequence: CASSPRPSSYNEQFF. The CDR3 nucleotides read TGTGCCAGCAGCCCGAGGCCGAGCTCCTACAATGAGCAGTTCTTC. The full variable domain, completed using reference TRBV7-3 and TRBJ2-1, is GAGVSQTPSNKVTEKGKYVELRCDPISGHTALYWYRQSLGQGPEFLIYFQGTGAADDSGLPNDRFFAVRPEGSVSTLKIQRTERGDSAVYLCASSPRPSSYNEQFFGPGTRLTVL.

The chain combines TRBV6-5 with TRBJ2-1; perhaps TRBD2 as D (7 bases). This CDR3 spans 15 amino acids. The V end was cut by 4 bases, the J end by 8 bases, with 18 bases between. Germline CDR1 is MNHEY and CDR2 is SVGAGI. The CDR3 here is CASSSYGGPGYEQFF. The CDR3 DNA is TGTGCCAGCAGTTCTTACGGGGGGCCTGGCTATGAGCAGTTCTTC.

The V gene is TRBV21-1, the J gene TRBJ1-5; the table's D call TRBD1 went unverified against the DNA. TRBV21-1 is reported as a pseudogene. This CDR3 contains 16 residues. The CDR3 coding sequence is TGTGCCAGCAACCTACGGACAGCTACTAGCAATCAGCCCCAGCATTTT. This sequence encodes CASNLRTATSNQPQHF.

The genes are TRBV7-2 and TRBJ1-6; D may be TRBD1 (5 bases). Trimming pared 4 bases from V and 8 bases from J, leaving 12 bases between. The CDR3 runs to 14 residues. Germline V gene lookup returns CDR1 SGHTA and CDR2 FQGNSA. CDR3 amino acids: CASSSRGVYSPLHF. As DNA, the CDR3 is TGTGCCAGCAGCTCGCGGGGGGTTTATTCACCCCTCCACTTT.

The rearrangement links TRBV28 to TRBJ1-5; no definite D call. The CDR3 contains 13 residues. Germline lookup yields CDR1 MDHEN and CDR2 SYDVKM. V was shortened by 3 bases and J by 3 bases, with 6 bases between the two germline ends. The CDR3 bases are TGTGCCAGCAGTTTGGGCATCAATCAGCCCCAGCATTTT. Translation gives CASSLGINQPQHF.